The 27 T cell receptor beta chains given below trace back to one sample, sequenced in a study of molecular identifiers for immune sequencing clone quantification. A single record per CDR3 protein comes from TCRdb applying MiXCR to the PCR reads. The sample has a few hundred thousand distinct CDR3 sequences; 24% are singletons. The sample taken for sequencing was naive CD8+ T cells from blood, with Jurkat cell RNA spiked in. Described subset: FACS-sorted CD8+CD4-CCR7+CD45RA+ naive T cells. All receptors come from a human donor in good health. Some libraries in this study had Jurkat cell RNA spiked in.

This clonotype was found a few times. The chain employs TRBV20-1 and TRBJ1-2; D unresolved. CDR1 and CDR2 (germline): DFQATT, SNEGSKA (reference sequence). The CDR3 length is 13 residues. V lost 0 bases to trimming and J lost 2 bases, with 7 bases between them. The CDR3 region has the DNA TGCAGTGCTAGAGATGCCGGGAACTATGGCTACACCTTC. Translated, it gives CSARDAGNYGYTF.

This clonotype appeared a few times. This chain joins TRBV6-1 and TRBJ2-7; D is perhaps TRBD1 (5 bases). Germline CDR1 and CDR2: MNHNS and SASEGT. Trimming pared 3 bases from V and 2 bases from J, leaving 14 bases between. The CDR3 runs 15 residues. The DNA for the CDR3 is TGTGCCAGCAGTGACCGTTTTCCAGGGACCTACGAGCAGTACTTC. This encodes CASSDRFPGTYEQYF.

This clonotype was recorded many times. This rearrangement joins TRBV12-3 or TRBV12-4 to TRBJ2-7; D is perhaps TRBD1 (6 bases). Trimming removed 5 bases from V and 2 bases from J, with 16 bases in between. The CDR3 sequence is 15 residues long. The CDR3 sequence: CASSDGQTAAYEQYF. Written as DNA, the CDR3 is TGTGCCAGCAGTGACGGACAGACCGCGGCCTACGAGCAGTACTTC.

Comment on this clonotype: Just one base apart from a much larger clone, this may be a read error. This CDR3 is CASSLNSAYEQHF. The CDR3 bases are TGTGCCAGCAGCTTAAATTCCGCCTACGAGCAGCACTTC. This chain joins TRBV7-3 and TRBJ2-7; the D is unclear. The CDR3 is made up of 13 amino acids. Germline assignment: CDR1 SGHTA and CDR2 FQGTGA.

This clonotype has just a few counts. The rearrangement uses TRBV20-1 and TRBJ1-1, with D maybe TRBD1 (5 bases). The CDR3 totals 15 residues. The germline CDR1 and CDR2 sequences are DFQATT and SNEGSKA (reference sequence). Trimming took 7 bases from V and 0 from J, leaving 18 bases between them. In DNA form, the CDR3 reads TGCAGTGGAACTCCGGGACGGACGATGAACACTGAAGCTTTCTTT. Residues: CSGTPGRTMNTEAFF.

This clonotype was detected a few times. The genes are TRBV7-9 and TRBJ2-7; a weak D match, TRBD2 (6 bases). Per germline, CDR1 SEHNR and CDR2 FQNEAQ (reference sequence). With 5 bases removed from V and 6 bases from J, the gap between germline ends came to 14 bases. The CDR3 is 13 residues long. The CDR3 DNA follows: TGTGCCAGCAGCCTAACCAGGGAGGTCGAGCAGTACTTC. The encoded protein is CASSLTREVEQYF. The full variable domain, completed using reference TRBV7-9 and TRBJ2-7, is DTGVSQNPRHKITKRGQNVTFRCDPISEHNRLYWYRQTLGQGPEFLTYFQNEAQLEKSRLLSDRFSAERPKGSFSTLEIQRTEQGDSAMYLCASSLTREVEQYFGPGTRLTVT.

As to this clonotype: A much more abundant neighbour one base away suggests this may be a read error. The chain combines TRBV2 with TRBJ1-1; D gene unclear. The V gene's germline CDR1 is SNHLY and CDR2 FYNNEI. Between the trimmed V and J ends, which lost 9 bases and 0 bases, there was a span of 11 bases. The CDR3 is made up of 13 amino acids. Here the CDR3 DNA reads TGTGCCAGAGACGGGGAAGTGAACACTGAAGCTTTCTTT. Translation gives CARDGEVNTEAFF.

This clonotype appeared many times. V is TRBV7-9 and J is TRBJ1-4; D not certain. Trimming pared 5 bases from V and 12 bases from J, leaving 13 bases between. This CDR3 has 12 residues. Per germline, CDR1 SEHNR and CDR2 FQNEAQ (reference sequence). CDR3 coding DNA: TGTGCCAGCAGCCCCGGTCCCGTAGAACTGTTTTTT. Translated, it gives CASSPGPVELFF.

This chain connects TRBV19 to TRBJ1-1, with D possibly matching TRBD1 (6 bases). The CDR3 is 15 amino acids. V lost 11 bases and J lost 0, with 19 bases in between. The germline V gene has CDR1 LNHDA and CDR2 SQIVND (reference sequence). The CDR3 nucleotides read TGTGCCGTAAAAGAGGGGGGGGCAGTGAACACTGAAGCTTTCTTT. Translated, it gives CAVKEGGAVNTEAFF.

This clonotype appeared many times. This sequence joins TRBV23-1 and TRBJ2-7; no clear D. TRBV23-1 is recorded as an ORF, its role being uncertain. CDR3 length: 11 amino acids. Trimming shortened V by 6 bases and J by 12 bases, and 15 bases separated the two germline ends. DNA for the CDR3: TGCGCCAGCAGCCCGGACCGCCCTACGTACTTC. It specifies CASSPDRPTYF.

In its sample, this clonotype was seen many times. The chain couples TRBV6-5 to TRBJ2-3; no clear D gene. CDR1 and CDR2 (germline): MNHEY, SVGAGI. V lost 5 bases, J lost 0 bases, and 18 bases lay in between. The CDR3 loop spans 17 amino acids. CDR3 region: CASSPTTPKYSTDTQYF. DNA of the CDR3: TGTGCCAGCAGTCCTACCACCCCGAAATATAGCACAGATACGCAGTATTTT.

For this clonotype: A read error may be the cause here, since a much bigger clone is one base away. The rearrangement joins TRBV7-9 to TRBJ1-2, with D possibly matching TRBD1 (5 bases). Germline V gene sequence: CDR1 SEHNR, CDR2 FQNEAQ (reference sequence). This CDR3 is built from 13 residues. In DNA form, the CDR3 reads TGTGCCGGCAGCTTAGAGGGGAGGCTTGGCTACACCTTC. This encodes CAGSLEGRLGYTF. The whole variable domain, remainder taken from reference TRBV7-9 and TRBJ1-2, is DTGVSQNPRHKITKRGQNVTFRCDPISEHNRLYWYRQTLGQGPEFLTYFQNEAQLEKSRLLSDRFSAERPKGSFSTLEIQRTEQGDSAMYLCAGSLEGRLGYTFGSGTRLTVV.

For this clonotype: Germline is not matched at one junction end, which may reflect a read error. The rearrangement links TRBV27 to TRBJ1-5, with 8 nucleotides matching TRBD1. This CDR3 is 14 amino acids long. CDR1 and CDR2 (germline): MNHEY, SMNVEV (reference sequence). The CDR3 DNA reads TGTGCCTGCAGTCCCGGACAGGGAGGACAGCCCCAGCATTTT. Protein product: CACSPGQGGQPQHF.

Note on this clonotype: A read error may explain this, as a much larger clone is one base away. Here the CDR3 omits its conserved ending phenylalanine or tryptophan, so a read error is the likely source. The chain joins TRBV7-9 to TRBJ1-5; D is uncertain. Germline loops: CDR1 SEHNR, CDR2 FQNEAQ (reference sequence). CDR3 length: 12 amino acids. V was cut by 5 bases and J by 6 bases, with 8 bases left in between. Here the CDR3 reads CASSRVGQPQHY. In nucleotides, the CDR3 is TGTGCCAGCAGCCGCGTAGGTCAGCCCCAGCATTAT.

On this clonotype: This clone may be a read error of a much larger clone one base away. The chain is built from TRBV7-9 and TRBJ2-7; 8 bases agree with TRBD2. In germline, CDR1 is SEHNR, CDR2 FQNEAQ (reference sequence). The CDR3 extends over 15 amino acids. Unmatched junction bases numbered 14, after V lost 4 bases and J lost 9 bases. The CDR3 coding sequence is TGTGCCAGCAGCTCTCCCGGGGGGGCGCTGAACGGGCAGTACTTC. Protein sequence: CASSSPGGALNGQYF.

The sample holds a few counts of this clonotype. The V call is TRBV5-8, the J call TRBJ2-2, with a tentative D call TRBD2 (6 bases). CDR1 and CDR2 (germline): SGHTS, YDEGEE. CDR3 length: 14 residues. V gave up 2 bases and J gave up 6 bases, with 11 bases separating them. Here the CDR3 DNA reads TGTGCCAGCAGCTTACGGGACTTCGCCGGGGAGCTGTTTTTT. It codes for CASSLRDFAGELFF.

This clonotype was seen at least ten times. The chain couples TRBV7-9 to TRBJ2-3; D gene unclear. Trimming removed 8 bases from V and 4 bases from J, with 4 bases in between. Germline CDR1 and CDR2: SEHNR and FQNEAQ (reference sequence). The CDR3 length is 10 residues. The DNA of the CDR3 is TGTGCCAGCGAAGCAGATACGCAGTATTTT. Its protein is CASEADTQYF. Filled out from reference TRBV7-9 and TRBJ2-3, the complete variable domain reads DTGVSQNPRHKITKRGQNVTFRCDPISEHNRLYWYRQTLGQGPEFLTYFQNEAQLEKSRLLSDRFSAERPKGSFSTLEIQRTEQGDSAMYLCASEADTQYFGPGTRLTVL.

This chain connects TRBV14 to TRBJ1-6; weak D call: TRBD1 (6 bases). The CDR3 consists of 15 residues. V lost 2 bases and J 7 bases, leaving 12 bases between the germline ends. CDR1 and CDR2 (germline): SGHDN, FVKESK. In nucleotides, the CDR3 is TGTGCCAGCAGCCAACTGGACAGTCTAAATTCACCCCTCCACTTT. The encoded protein is CASSQLDSLNSPLHF.

Many counts were recorded for this clonotype. The gene calls are TRBV6-5 and TRBJ2-2, with 8 bases matching TRBD2. The CDR3 is made up of 16 amino acids. V gave up 4 bases and J gave up 6 bases; unmatched junction bases: 10. Germline V gene lookup returns CDR1 MNHEY and CDR2 SVGAGI. CDR3 DNA sequence: TGTGCCAGCAGTTTTCTGCGCGGGAGGAAGGCCGGGGAGCTGTTTTTT. It encodes CASSFLRGRKAGELFF.

The chain links TRBV7-2 to TRBJ2-7, with a tentative D call TRBD2 (7 bases). CDR3 length: 18 amino acids. V was trimmed by 1 base and J by 0 bases, leaving 19 bases between them. Germline loops: CDR1 SGHTA, CDR2 FQGNSA. As DNA, the CDR3 is TGTGCCAGCAGCTTAGACGGACGAGGCGGGGGCCCCTCCTACGAGCAGTACTTC. It translates to CASSLDGRGGGPSYEQYF.

This clonotype was detected ten times or more. This chain connects TRBV30 to TRBJ1-1, with 8 bases identical to TRBD1. The CDR3 consists of 15 residues. In germline, CDR1 is GTSNPN, CDR2 SVGIG (reference sequence). The V gene end was trimmed by 3 bases and the J gene end by 2 bases; junction bases not matched to a gene: 8. For the CDR3, the DNA is TGTGCCTGGAGCAGTCCCGGGACAGGAAACACTGAAGCTTTCTTT. Translated, it gives CAWSSPGTGNTEAFF.

This clonotype has just a few counts. The rearrangement joins TRBV6-6 to TRBJ1-1; 9 positions agree with TRBD1. Germline CDR1 and CDR2: MNHNY and SVGAGI (reference sequence). V gave up 5 bases and J gave up 5 bases; unmatched junction bases: 9. CDR3 length: 15 amino acids. The CDR3 DNA is TGTGCCAGCAGTGCCGAACAGGGGGCTGAAACTGAAGCTTTCTTT. It codes for CASSAEQGAETEAFF.

J is TRBJ1-1 and V is TRBV4-1; a possible D gene is TRBD1 (5 bases). This CDR3 has 15 amino acids. V was trimmed by 3 bases and J by 2 bases, leaving 13 bases between them. Germline loops: CDR1 MGHRA, CDR2 YSYEKL. The chain's CDR3 is CASSHGQGVNTEAFF. The CDR3 DNA reads TGCGCCAGCAGCCACGGCCAGGGAGTTAACACTGAAGCTTTCTTT.

This clonotype was seen a few times. The chain carries TRBV27 and TRBJ2-7; D possibly uses TRBD1 or TRBD2 (5 bases each). Germline CDR1 reads MNHEY; CDR2 reads SMNVEV (reference sequence). This CDR3 spans 15 amino acids. Trimming removed 2 bases from V and 0 bases from J, with 11 bases in between. The CDR3 bases are TGTGCCAGCAGTTTAACGGCAGGGAGCTCCTACGAGCAGTACTTC. Protein product: CASSLTAGSSYEQYF.

There are a few counts of this clonotype. V usage is TRBV3-1 and J usage is TRBJ1-2; D is perhaps TRBD1 (6 bases). The CDR3 is made up of 16 amino acids. Germline lookup yields CDR1 LGHDT and CDR2 YNNKEL (reference sequence). V lost 1 base and J 1 base, leaving 13 bases between the germline ends. CDR3 DNA: TGTGCCAGCAGCCAAGTCTTCGGGGGCCTTAACTATGGCTACACCTTC. This encodes CASSQVFGGLNYGYTF.

This CDR3 reads CASSYFGSTDTQYF. The CDR3 nucleotides read TGTGCCAGCAGTTACTTCGGTAGCACAGATACGCAGTATTTT. The chain links TRBV6-2 or TRBV6-3 to TRBJ2-3; D is unclear. The germline V and J ends were trimmed by 1 base and 0 bases, with 5 bases remaining between them. This CDR3 comprises 14 residues. The germline gives CDR1 MNHEY, CDR2 SVGEGT.

To note about this clonotype: A read error may produce the germline difference seen at one junction end. The chain combines TRBV7-2 with TRBJ2-1; TRBD1 agrees at 7 bases. This CDR3 comprises 16 residues. Germline CDR1 SGHTA, CDR2 FQGNSA. The DNA for the CDR3 is TGTGCCAGCAGCTTAAAGGGACAGAGCTCCTACAATGAGCAGTCCTTC. This codes for CASSLKGQSSYNEQSF.